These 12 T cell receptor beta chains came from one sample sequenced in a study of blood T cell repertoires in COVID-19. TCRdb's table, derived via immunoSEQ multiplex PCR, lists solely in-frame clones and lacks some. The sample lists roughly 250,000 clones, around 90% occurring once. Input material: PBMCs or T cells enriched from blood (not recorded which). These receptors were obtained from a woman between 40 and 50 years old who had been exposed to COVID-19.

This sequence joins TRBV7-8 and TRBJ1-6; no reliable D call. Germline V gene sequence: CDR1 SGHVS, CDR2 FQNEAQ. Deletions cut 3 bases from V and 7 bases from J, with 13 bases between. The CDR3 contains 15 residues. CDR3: CASSLRAAANSPLHF. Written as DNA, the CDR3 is TGTGCCAGCAGCTTGCGCGCGGCGGCCAATTCACCCCTCCACTTT.

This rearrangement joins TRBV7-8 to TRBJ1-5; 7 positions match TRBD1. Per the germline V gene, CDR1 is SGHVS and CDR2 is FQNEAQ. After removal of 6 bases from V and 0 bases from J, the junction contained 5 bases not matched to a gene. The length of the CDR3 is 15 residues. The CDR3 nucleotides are TGTGCCAGCAGACGTACAGGGGATAGCAATCAGCCCCAGCATTTT. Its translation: CASRRTGDSNQPQHF.

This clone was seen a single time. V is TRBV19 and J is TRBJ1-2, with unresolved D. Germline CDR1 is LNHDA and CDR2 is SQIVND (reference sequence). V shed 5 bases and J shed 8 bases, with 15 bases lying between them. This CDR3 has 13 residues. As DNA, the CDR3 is TGTGCCAGTAGTCCTTCGGGAGTCTGGGGCTACACCTTC. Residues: CASSPSGVWGYTF.

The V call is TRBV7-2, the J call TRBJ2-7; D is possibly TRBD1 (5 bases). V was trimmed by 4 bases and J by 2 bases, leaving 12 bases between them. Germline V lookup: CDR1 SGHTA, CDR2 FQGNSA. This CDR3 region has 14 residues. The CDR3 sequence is CASSSTRQTYEQYF. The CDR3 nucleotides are TGTGCCAGCAGCTCTACCAGACAGACCTACGAGCAGTACTTC. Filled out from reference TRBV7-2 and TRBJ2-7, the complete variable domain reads GAGVSQSPSNKVTEKGKDVELRCDPISGHTALYWYRQSLGQGLEFLIYFQGNSAPDKSGLPSDRFSAERTGGSVSTLTIQRTQQEDSAVYLCASSSTRQTYEQYFGPGTRLTVT.

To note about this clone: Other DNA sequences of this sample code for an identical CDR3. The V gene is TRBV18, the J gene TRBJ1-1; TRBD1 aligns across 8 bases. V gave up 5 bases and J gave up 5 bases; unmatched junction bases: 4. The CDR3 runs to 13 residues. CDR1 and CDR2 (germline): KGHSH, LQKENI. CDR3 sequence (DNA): TGTGCCAGCTCAAAGGACAGGGATACTGAAGCTTTCTTT. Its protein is CASSKDRDTEAFF.

The CDR3: CASSPGQGWNEQFF. The DNA for the CDR3 is TGTGCCAGCAGTCCCGGACAGGGGTGGAATGAGCAGTTCTTC. The chain is built from TRBV27 and TRBJ2-1, with TRBD1 matching over 9 bases. Looked up from germline, CDR1 is MNHEY and CDR2 is SMNVEV (reference sequence). Germline trimming cut 5 bases from V and 7 bases from J; bases unmatched to any gene: 6. CDR3 length: 14 amino acids.

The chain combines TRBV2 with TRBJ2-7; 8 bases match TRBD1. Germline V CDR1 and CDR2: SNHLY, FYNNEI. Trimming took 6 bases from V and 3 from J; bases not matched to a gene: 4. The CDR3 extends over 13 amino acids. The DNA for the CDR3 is TGTGCCAGCAGGTCAGGGGGCGGCTACGAGCAGTACTTC. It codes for CASRSGGGYEQYF. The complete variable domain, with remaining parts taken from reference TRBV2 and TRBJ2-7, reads EPEVTQTPSHQVTQMGQEVILRCVPISNHLYFYWYRQILGQKVEFLVSFYNNEISEKSEIFDDQFSVERPDGSNFTLKIRSTKLEDSAMYFCASRSGGGYEQYFGPGTRLTVT.

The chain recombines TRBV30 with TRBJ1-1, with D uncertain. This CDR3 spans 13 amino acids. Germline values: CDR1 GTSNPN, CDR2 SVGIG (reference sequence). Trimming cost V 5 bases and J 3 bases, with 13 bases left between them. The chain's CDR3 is CAWDGTKYTEAFF. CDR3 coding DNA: TGTGCCTGGGACGGTACGAAATACACTGAAGCTTTCTTT.

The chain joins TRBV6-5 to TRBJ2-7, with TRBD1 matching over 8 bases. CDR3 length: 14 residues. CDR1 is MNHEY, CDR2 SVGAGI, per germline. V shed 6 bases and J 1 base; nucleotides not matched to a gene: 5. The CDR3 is CASSYRDRSYEQYV. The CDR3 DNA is TGTGCCAGCAGCTACCGGGACAGGTCCTACGAGCAGTACGTC.

DNA for the CDR3: TGTGCCAGCAAAGACAGGGCTAGCTATGGCTACACCTTC. It yields the protein CASKDRASYGYTF. The J gene is TRBJ1-2, the V gene TRBV28; 7 bases match TRBD1. V was clipped by 7 bases and J by 4 bases; unmatched bases: 6. CDR1 MDHEN and CDR2 SYDVKM come from the germline V gene. The CDR3 loop spans 13 amino acids.

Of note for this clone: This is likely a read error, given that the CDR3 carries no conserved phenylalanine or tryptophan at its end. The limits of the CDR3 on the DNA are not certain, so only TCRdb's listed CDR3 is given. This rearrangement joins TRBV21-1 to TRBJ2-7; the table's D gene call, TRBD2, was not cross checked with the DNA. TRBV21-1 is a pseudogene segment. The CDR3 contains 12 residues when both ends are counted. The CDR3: CASSKVLTADLR.

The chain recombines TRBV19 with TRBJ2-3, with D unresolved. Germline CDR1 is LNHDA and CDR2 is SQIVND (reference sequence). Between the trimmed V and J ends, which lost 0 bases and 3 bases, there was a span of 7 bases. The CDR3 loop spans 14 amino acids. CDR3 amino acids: CASSIDGGTDTQYF. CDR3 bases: TGTGCCAGTAGTATAGATGGCGGAACAGATACGCAGTATTTT.